The 5 T cell receptor beta chains given below trace back to one sample, sequenced in a study of blood T cell repertoires in COVID-19. Sequenced by immunoSEQ multiplex PCR; TCRdb stores in-frame clones only, minus some. The sample includes about 190,000 clones, about nine tenths of them seen just once. The sequencing input was peripheral blood. Source of these receptors: a man aged 25 to 40 with acute or convalescent COVID-19.

The rearrangement joins TRBV5-6 to TRBJ1-6, with D unresolved. CDR1 is SGHDT and CDR2 is YYEEEE in the germline V gene. Trimming took off 4 bases at V and 10 bases at J, with 15 bases between the two ends. This CDR3 spans 14 amino acids. The CDR3 spells CASSPGARVSPLHF. As DNA, the CDR3 is TGTGCCAGCAGCCCTGGAGCGCGGGTCTCACCCCTCCACTTT.

V gene TRBV9 combines with J gene TRBJ2-3, with 15 bases fitting TRBD2. J lost 4 bases, V lost 7 bases, and 1 base had no gene match. The CDR3 sequence is 14 residues long. Germline V gene sequence: CDR1 SGDLS, CDR2 YYNGEE. CDR3 DNA: TGTGCCAGCGGACTAGCGGGAGGGCCAGATACGCAGTATTTT. Translating it yields CASGLAGGPDTQYF. Supplemented by reference TRBV9 and TRBJ2-3, the full variable domain reads DSGVTQTPKHLITATGQRVTLRCSPRSGDLSVYWYQQSLDQGLQFLIQYYNGEERAKGNILERFSAQQFPDLHSELNLSSLELGDSALYFCASGLAGGPDTQYFGPGTRLTVL.

The chain employs TRBV5-8 and TRBJ2-5; TRBD2 matches at 9 bases. This CDR3 has 14 amino acids. CDR1 is SGHTS and CDR2 is YDEGEE in the germline V gene. Losses at the gene ends were 4 bases for V and 5 bases for J; bases not matched to a gene: 6. CDR3 bases: TGTGCCAGCAGCAGCACTAGCGGGCGGGAGACCCAGTACTTC. As protein: CASSSTSGRETQYF.

This chain connects TRBV30 to TRBJ1-4; possibly TRBD1 for D (6 bases). Trimming left V 0 bases short and J 4 bases short, with 12 bases between. The CDR3 has 15 amino acids. Germline CDR1 GTSNPN, CDR2 SVGIG (reference sequence). CDR3 sequence reads: CAWSVAWGHNEKLFF. The CDR3 nucleotides are TGTGCCTGGAGTGTCGCATGGGGGCATAATGAAAAACTGTTTTTT.

V is TRBV9 and J is TRBJ1-6; maybe TRBD1 (5 bases). Germline V gene data show CDR1 as SGDLS and CDR2 as YYNGEE. This CDR3 has 14 amino acids. Between the trimmed V and J ends, which lost 4 bases and 5 bases, there was a span of 10 bases. CDR3 region: CASSRRGDNSPLHF. The DNA for the CDR3 is TGTGCCAGCAGCCGGAGGGGAGATAATTCACCCCTCCACTTT.